Listed below are T cell receptor beta chains from one sample, sequenced in a study of T cell responses to AZD1222 COVID-19 vaccine. The method was immunoSEQ multiplex PCR; TCRdb's version includes in-frame clones alone and lacks a portion of them. Here the sample spans about 85,000 clones, approximately 90% being singletons. Source: peripheral blood, taken 28 days after the second AZD1222 dose. The source of these receptors is an adult who received the AZD1222 COVID-19 vaccine. The CDR3 runs from the conserved cysteine through the conserved F or W. A D gene is named only where the DNA matches it firmly. Clone size, where shown, is once, few, many, or a class for clones that have expanded.

TRBJ1-1	once	TRBD1	TRBV30	CAWSKGTGIIDEAFF	TGTGCCTGGAGTAAGGGGACAGGGATAATTGATGAAGCTTTCTTT
TRBJ2-7	.	.	TRBV28	CASSATRRVGEQYF	TGTGCCAGCAGCGCAACTAGGAGGGTAGGAGAGCAGTACTTC
TRBJ2-1	once	.	TRBV6-1	CASSENEWSSYNEQFF	TGTGCCAGCAGTGAAAACGAGTGGAGCTCCTACAATGAGCAGTTCTTC
TRBJ2-1	.	.	TRBV30	CAWRKVGTGFF	TGTGCCTGGAGGAAGGTCGGGACGGGTTTCTTC
TRBJ2-3	.	TRBD1	TRBV7-9	CASSYITRGDTQYF	TGTGCCAGCAGCTATATCACCAGGGGGGATACGCAGTATTTT
TRBJ1-5	.	.	TRBV19	CASSFRDTRNQPQHF	TGTGCCAGTAGTTTCCGGGACACCCGCAATCAGCCCCAGCATTTT
TRBJ1-3	.	.	TRBV19	CASSIRLSGNTIYF	TGTGCCAGTAGTATTAGACTCTCTGGAAACACCATATATTTT
TRBJ1-5	.	.	TRBV18	CASSPSARVQPQHF	TGTGCCAGCTCACCATCGGCGAGGGTGCAGCCCCAGCATTTT
TRBJ2-7	.	.	TRBV28	CASSGWAYEQYF	TGTGCCAGCTCGGGCTGGGCCTACGAGCAGTACTTC
TRBJ1-4	.	.	TRBV21-1	CASSTLWAGQATNEKLFF	TGTGCCAGCAGCACCCTGTGGGCGGGGCAAGCAACTAATGAAAAACTGTTTTTT
TRBJ2-5	.	.	TRBV6-2/TRBV6-3	CASSNRLVRETQYF	TGTGCCAGCAGTAACCGACTAGTTAGGGAGACCCAGTACTTC
TRBJ1-6	once	TRBD1	TRBV19	CASSTDRGNSPLHF	TGTGCCAGTAGTACCGACAGGGGAAATTCACCCCTCCACTTT
TRBJ2-2	.	.	TRBV27	CASSFGRENTGELFF	TGTGCCAGCAGTTTCGGGCGGGAGAACACCGGGGAGCTGTTTTTT
TRBJ2-1	once	TRBD2	TRBV2	CASSEAGGPDEQFF	TGTGCCAGCAGTGAAGCGGGAGGGCCAGATGAGCAGTTCTTC
TRBJ2-1	.	TRBD2	TRBV25-1	CASSIRLAGGWNEQFF	TGTGCCAGCAGTATCCGACTAGCGGGAGGCTGGAATGAGCAGTTCTTC
TRBJ1-2	.	.	TRBV14	CASSQDLGGRDYGYTF	TGTGCCAGCAGCCAAGATCTCGGGGGGCGCGACTATGGCTACACCTTC
TRBJ1-6	.	.	TRBV9	CASSLGRKESPLHF	TGTGCCAGCAGTCTGGGGAGGAAGGAATCACCCCTCCACTTT
TRBJ2-7	once	.	TRBV30	CAWSRGVSYEQYF	TGTGCCTGGAGTAGGGGGGTCTCCTACGAGCAGTACTTC
TRBJ2-3	.	TRBD2	TRBV7-9	CASSLGSGSTDTQYF	TGTGCCAGCAGCTTAGGTAGCGGGAGCACAGATACGCAGTATTTT
TRBJ2-6	.	.	TRBV7-9	CASSNPGGTGANVLTF	TGTGCCAGCAGCAACCCGGGGGGCACTGGGGCCAACGTCCTGACTTTC
TRBJ2-7	.	TRBD1	TRBV5-8	CASSLGQGASEQYF	TGTGCCAGCAGCTTGGGGCAGGGGGCTAGCGAGCAGTACTTC
TRBJ1-1	.	.	TRBV28	CASSKWVGDTEAFF	TGTGCCAGCAGTAAATGGGTGGGGGACACTGAAGCTTTCTTT
TRBJ2-7	.	TRBD1	TRBV6-5	CASRPTGRSYEQYF	TGTGCCAGCAGACCGACAGGGCGCTCCTACGAGCAGTACTTC
TRBJ1-1	.	TRBD1	TRBV5-1	CASSLYLQGDGEAFF	TGCGCCAGCAGCTTATATTTGCAGGGGGACGGTGAAGCTTTCTTT
TRBJ2-7	.	.	TRBV28	CASSLGELSYEQYF	TGTGCCAGCAGTTTGGGGGAACTTTCCTACGAGCAGTACTTC
TRBJ1-5	.	.	TRBV5-1	CASRPTPSNQPQHF	TGCGCCAGCAGACCGACACCAAGCAATCAGCCCCAGCATTTT
TRBJ2-5	once	.	TRBV5-5	CASSLSGSSQETQYF	TGTGCCAGCAGTTTAAGTGGGAGCAGCCAAGAGACCCAGTACTTC
TRBJ1-6	.	TRBD1	TRBV6-5	CASDATGDNSPLHF	TGTGCCAGCGACGCGACAGGGGATAATTCACCCCTCCACTTT
TRBJ1-1	.	.	TRBV7-2	CASSLSGAGLRMNTEAFF	TGTGCCAGCAGCTTAAGCGGAGCGGGGCTACGGATGAACACTGAAGCTTTCTTT
TRBJ1-5	.	.	TRBV28	CASRGQTHQPQHF	TGTGCCAGCAGAGGACAGACACATCAGCCCCAGCATTTT
TRBJ2-7	.	TRBD1	TRBV7-8	CASSPRTGGVGYEQYF	TGTGCCAGCAGCCCTAGGACAGGGGGTGTGGGGTACGAGCAGTACTTC
TRBJ2-7	.	.	TRBV5-3	CARSLVRGLKGKQYF	TGTGCCAGAAGCTTGGTAAGGGGTCTAAAAGGCAAGCAGTACTTC
TRBJ1-2	.	TRBD1	TRBV7-9	CASSPGTGIHGYTF	TGTGCCAGCAGCCCGGGGACAGGGATCCATGGCTACACCTTC
TRBJ1-2	.	TRBD1	TRBV9	CASSVAGTDYGYTF	TGTGCCAGCAGCGTAGCGGGGACAGATTATGGCTACACCTTC
TRBJ1-5	.	.	TRBV2	CASSEALPGQPQHF	TGTGCCAGCAGTGAAGCGCTTCCGGGTCAGCCCCAGCATTTT
TRBJ2-5	.	.	TRBV18	CASSPREGFTKETQYF	TGTGCCAGCTCACCCCGCGAAGGGTTTACTAAAGAGACCCAGTACTTC
TRBJ2-7	.	.	TRBV12-3/TRBV12-4	CASSLAREQYF	TGTGCCAGCAGTTTAGCCCGGGAGCAGTACTTC
TRBJ2-2	once	.	TRBV10-3	CAISESSSGDSFTGELFF	TGTGCCATCAGTGAGTCGAGCAGCGGAGACAGCTTCACCGGGGAGCTGTTTTTT
TRBJ1-2	.	.	TRBV7-9	CASSPLFGYTF	TGTGCCAGCAGCCCCCTATTTGGCTACACCTTC